A single sample gave rise to the 12 T cell receptor beta chains below, sequenced in a study of T cells in Graves' hyperthyroidism and ophthalmopathy. It was RNA transcripts that yielded the amplified TCR beta CDR3 regions. The HTBI primer set served for first-round RT-PCR of the TCR CDR3. Each CDR3 protein gets one entry after TCRdb re-called the multiplex PCR reads with MiXCR. This table holds 450,000 to 650,000 distinct CDR3 sequences, 12% to 15% found once. Sequenced material: blood. Source of these receptors: a woman between 18 and 29 years old with Graves' ophthalmopathy.

Ten or more counts support this clonotype. The rearrangement uses TRBV7-9 and TRBJ2-1, with TRBD2 as a possible D gene (5 bases). With 5 bases removed from V and 5 bases from J, the gap between germline ends came to 16 bases. Per germline, CDR1 SEHNR and CDR2 FQNEAQ (reference sequence). This CDR3 is 15 amino acids long. The CDR3 is CASSPAGIEDNEQFF. Written as DNA, the CDR3 is TGTGCCAGCAGCCCGGCGGGTATCGAAGACAATGAGCAGTTCTTC.

The chain employs TRBV9 and TRBJ1-3; 7 nucleotides match TRBD1. The CDR3 spans 15 residues. V trimming: 0 bases; J trimming: 3 bases; junction bases outside the gene matches: 3. Germline-derived CDR1 and CDR2 are SGDLS and YYNGEE. The CDR3 DNA follows: TGTGCCAGCAGCGTAGAGGGGGCGCTTGGAAACACCATATATTTT. The encoded protein is CASSVEGALGNTIYF.

This clonotype showed up many times. This chain links TRBV7-8 with TRBJ1-5, with D perhaps TRBD1 (6 bases). The CDR3 runs 14 residues. The germline CDR1 and CDR2 sequences are SGHVS and FQNEAQ. V was cut by 5 bases and J by 3 bases, with 11 bases left in between. The CDR3 loop is CASSPWTDNQPQHF. CDR3 in DNA: TGTGCCAGCAGCCCCTGGACAGACAATCAGCCCCAGCATTTT.

This clonotype was counted many times. This chain links TRBV28 with TRBJ1-1; D is undetermined. V was shortened by 4 bases and J by 4 bases, with 16 bases between the two germline ends. CDR3 length: 15 amino acids. The germline V gene has CDR1 MDHEN and CDR2 SYDVKM. The CDR3 sequence is CASSWWTDAGTEAFF. The CDR3 DNA sequence: TGTGCCAGCAGTTGGTGGACGGATGCGGGCACTGAAGCTTTCTTT.

At least ten counts were recorded for this clonotype. CDR3 protein: CASSLTPLVAQSSYEQYF. DNA of the CDR3: TGTGCCAGCAGCTTAACCCCCTTAGTAGCGCAAAGCTCCTACGAGCAGTACTTC. The chain is built from TRBV7-8 and TRBJ2-7; TRBD2 is a possible D gene (5 bases). V was shortened by 2 bases and J by 0 bases, with 20 bases between the two germline ends. From germline, CDR1 is SGHVS and CDR2 FQNEAQ. This CDR3 is 18 amino acids long.

This clonotype was counted ten times or more. The genes are TRBV7-2 and TRBJ2-1, with 10 bases matching TRBD2. The CDR3 has 19 residues. After removal of 1 base from V and 0 bases from J, the junction contained 9 bases not matched to a gene. Germline loops: CDR1 SGHTA, CDR2 FQGNSA. The CDR3 DNA reads as TGTGCCAGCAGCTTAGAGGAACGGACTAGCGGAAGCTCCTACAATGAGCAGTTCTTC. It is translated as CASSLEERTSGSSYNEQFF. Looking up the rest from reference TRBV7-2 and TRBJ2-1 gives the full variable domain: GAGVSQSPSNKVTEKGKDVELRCDPISGHTALYWYRQSLGQGLEFLIYFQGNSAPDKSGLPSDRFSAERTGGSVSTLTIQRTQQEDSAVYLCASSLEERTSGSSYNEQFFGPGTRLTVL.

This clonotype came up many times. Here the CDR3 DNA reads TGTGCCAGCAGTGAATTCGGACAGGGGGGATCCTACGAGCAGTACTTC. As protein: CASSEFGQGGSYEQYF. The J gene is TRBJ2-7, the V gene TRBV6-1, with 10 bases lining up with TRBD1. Trimming removed 2 bases from V and 1 base from J; junction bases left unmatched: 5. The CDR3 contains 16 residues. Germline V gene data show CDR1 as MNHNS and CDR2 as SASEGT.

There are many counts of this clonotype. This chain links TRBV29-1 with TRBJ2-7, with a possible D match to TRBD2 (6 bases). Per the germline V gene, CDR1 is SQVTM and CDR2 is ANQGSEA. The CDR3 extends over 13 amino acids. The V end lost 7 bases, the J end lost 0 bases, and 13 bases lay between the germline ends. The CDR3 here is CSGRGGNSYEQYF. The CDR3 DNA reads TGCAGCGGGAGGGGCGGGAACTCCTACGAGCAGTACTTC.

This clonotype was counted at least ten times. The CDR3 reads CASSWDLSGNTIYF. The CDR3 DNA sequence: TGTGCCAGCAGCTGGGACTTGTCTGGAAACACCATATATTTT. The gene calls are TRBV5-5 and TRBJ1-3; perhaps TRBD1 as D (5 bases). The V end lost 3 bases, the J end lost 1 base, and 8 bases lay between the germline ends. Germline V gene sequence: CDR1 SGHKS, CDR2 YYEKEE (reference sequence). CDR3 length: 14 residues.

This clonotype was detected only a few times. This sequence joins TRBV7-9 and TRBJ2-7, with D possibly TRBD1 on 5 matching bases. Between the trimmed V and J ends, which lost 3 bases and 3 bases, there was a span of 9 bases. This CDR3 spans 13 amino acids. Germline assignment: CDR1 SEHNR and CDR2 FQNEAQ (reference sequence). The CDR3 region is CASSFRQSYEQYF. DNA of the CDR3: TGTGCCAGCAGCTTCCGACAGAGCTACGAGCAGTACTTC.

This clonotype was observed at least ten times. The chain is built from TRBV3-1 and TRBJ1-5; 8 bases are shared with TRBD1. This CDR3 is 14 amino acids long. CDR1 and CDR2 (germline): LGHDT, YNNKEL (reference sequence). The V gene end was trimmed by 3 bases and the J gene end by 7 bases; junction bases not matched to a gene: 5. The CDR3: CASSHGQGRQPQHF. The CDR3 nucleotides are TGTGCCAGCAGCCACGGACAGGGACGACAGCCCCAGCATTTT.

This clonotype was detected only a few times. This rearrangement joins TRBV11-2 to TRBJ2-2, with 9 bases lining up with TRBD2. With V trimmed by 8 bases and J by 5 bases, 15 bases remained unmatched. Germline-derived CDR1 and CDR2 are SGHAT and FQNNGV. The CDR3 consists of 17 residues. In DNA form, the CDR3 reads TGTGCCAGCTCACCGAGATTAGGACTAGCGTCTACCGGGGAGCTGTTTTTT. Its protein is CASSPRLGLASTGELFF. The whole variable domain, filled in from reference TRBV11-2 and TRBJ2-2, reads EAGVAQSPRYKIIEKRQSVAFWCNPISGHATLYWYQQILGQGPKLLIQFQNNGVVDDSQLPKDRFSAERLKGVDSTLKIQPAKLEDSAVYLCASSPRLGLASTGELFFGEGSRLTVL.